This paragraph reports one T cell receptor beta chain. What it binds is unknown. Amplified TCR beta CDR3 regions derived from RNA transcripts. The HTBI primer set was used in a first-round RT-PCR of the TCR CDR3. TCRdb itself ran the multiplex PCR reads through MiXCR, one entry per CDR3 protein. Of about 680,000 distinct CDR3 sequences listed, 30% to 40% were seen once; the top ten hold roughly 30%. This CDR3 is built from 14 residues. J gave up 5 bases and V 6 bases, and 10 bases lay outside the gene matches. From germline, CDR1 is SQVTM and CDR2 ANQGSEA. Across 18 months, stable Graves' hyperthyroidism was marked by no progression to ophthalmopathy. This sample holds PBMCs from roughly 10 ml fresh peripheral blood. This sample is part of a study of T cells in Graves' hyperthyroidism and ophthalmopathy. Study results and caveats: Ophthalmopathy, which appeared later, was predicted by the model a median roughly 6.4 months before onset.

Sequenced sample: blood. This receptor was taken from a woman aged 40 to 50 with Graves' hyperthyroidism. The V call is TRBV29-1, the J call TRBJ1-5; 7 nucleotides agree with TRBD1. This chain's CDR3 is CSVRRDSHYQPQHF. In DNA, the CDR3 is TGCAGCGTCCGCCGGGACAGCCACTATCAGCCCCAGCATTTT.